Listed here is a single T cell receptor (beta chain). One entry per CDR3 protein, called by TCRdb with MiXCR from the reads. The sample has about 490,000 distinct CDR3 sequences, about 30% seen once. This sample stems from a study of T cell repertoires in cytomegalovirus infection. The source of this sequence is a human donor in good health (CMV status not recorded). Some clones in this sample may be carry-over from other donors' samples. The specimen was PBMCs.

The CDR3 here is CARSLGVGGHEQYV. The CDR3 nucleotides read TGTGCCAGAAGCTTGGGGGTGGGAGGCCACGAGCAGTACGTC. The rearrangement joins TRBV5-3 to TRBJ2-7, with D possibly TRBD2 on 6 matching bases. TRBV5-3 is an open reading frame whose function is uncertain. The germline V and J ends were trimmed by 0 bases and 5 bases, with 12 bases remaining between them. The CDR3 has 14 amino acids.